This TCR beta chain is from a study of beta chain features in type 1 diabetes. Germline lookup yields CDR1 SQVTM and CDR2 ANQGSEA. The CDR3 runs 14 residues. V gave up 7 bases and J gave up 4 bases; unmatched junction bases: 9. As to this clone: Its antigen is undetermined.

Study-level results: VDJ junctions sequenced from type 1 diabetes patients showed fewer insertions and more deletions. Moderate but significant shortening of TCRB CDR3s was recorded in all four CD4+ subsets from Type 1 diabetes patients.

Reverse transcribing all isolated RNA meant expressed TCRB transcripts were sequenced. Assay: immunoSEQ multiplex PCR; the TCRdb copy retains only in-frame clones and omits some. The data hold 160,000 or so clones, with more than 60% observed a single time. The rearrangement uses TRBV29-1 and TRBJ2-2; 7 positions agree with TRBD2. This receptor was taken from a man aged 25-40 years with type 1 diabetes. The sample was naive CD4+ T cells from blood. CDR3 DNA: TGCAGCGCTGGGGAGGGGATCGGCACCGGGGAGCTGTTTTTT. It yields the protein CSAGEGIGTGELFF.